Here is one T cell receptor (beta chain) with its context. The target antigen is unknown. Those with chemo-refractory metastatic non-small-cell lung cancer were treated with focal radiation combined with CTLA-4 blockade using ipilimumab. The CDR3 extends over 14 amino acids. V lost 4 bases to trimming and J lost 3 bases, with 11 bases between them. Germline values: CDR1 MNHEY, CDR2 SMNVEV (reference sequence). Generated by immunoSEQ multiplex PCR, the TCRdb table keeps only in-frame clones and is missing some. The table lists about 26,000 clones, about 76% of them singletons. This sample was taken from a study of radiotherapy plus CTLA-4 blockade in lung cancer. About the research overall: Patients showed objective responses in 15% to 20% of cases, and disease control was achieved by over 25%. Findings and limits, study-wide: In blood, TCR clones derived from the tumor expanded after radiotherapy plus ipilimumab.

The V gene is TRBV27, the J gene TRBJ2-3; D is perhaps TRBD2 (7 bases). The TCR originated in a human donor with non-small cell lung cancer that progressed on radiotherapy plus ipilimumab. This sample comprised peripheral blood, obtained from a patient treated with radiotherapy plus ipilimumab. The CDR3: CASSSGGGTDTQYF. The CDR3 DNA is TGTGCCAGCAGTTCGGGGGGCGGGACAGATACGCAGTATTTT.